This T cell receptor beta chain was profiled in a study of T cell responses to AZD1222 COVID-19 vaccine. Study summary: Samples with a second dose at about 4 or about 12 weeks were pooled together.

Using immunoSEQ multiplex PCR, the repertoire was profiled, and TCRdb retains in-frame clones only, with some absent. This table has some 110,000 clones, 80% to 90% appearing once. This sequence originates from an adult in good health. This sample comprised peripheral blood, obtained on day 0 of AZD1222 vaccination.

CDR3 residues: CASSQAPGVLNTEAFF. CDR3 DNA sequence: TGCGCCAGCAGCCAAGCCCCAGGGGTCCTGAACACTGAAGCTTTCTTT. The J gene is TRBJ1-1, the V gene TRBV4-3; tentatively, D is TRBD1 (6 bases). V was pared by 1 base and J by 0 bases, with 12 bases between. The germline V gene has CDR1 LGHNA and CDR2 YSLEER. CDR3 length: 16 residues.